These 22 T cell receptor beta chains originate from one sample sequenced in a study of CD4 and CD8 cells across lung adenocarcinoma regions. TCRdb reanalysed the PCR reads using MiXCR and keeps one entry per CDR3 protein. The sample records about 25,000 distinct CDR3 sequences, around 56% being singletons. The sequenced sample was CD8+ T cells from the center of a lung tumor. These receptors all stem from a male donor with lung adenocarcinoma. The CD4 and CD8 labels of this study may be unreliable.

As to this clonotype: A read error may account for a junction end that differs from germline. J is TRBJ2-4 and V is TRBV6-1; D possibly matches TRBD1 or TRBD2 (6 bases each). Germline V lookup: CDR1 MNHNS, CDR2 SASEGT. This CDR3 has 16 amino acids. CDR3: CASSVAGLGAKNTQYF. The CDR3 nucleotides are TGTGCCAGCAGCGTGGCGGGGCTGGGGGCCAAAAACACTCAGTACTTC.

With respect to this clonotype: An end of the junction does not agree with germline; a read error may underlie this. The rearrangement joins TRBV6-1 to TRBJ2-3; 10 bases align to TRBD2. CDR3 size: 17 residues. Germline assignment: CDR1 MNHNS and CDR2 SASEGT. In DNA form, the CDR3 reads TGTGCCAGCAGACCGGCTAGCGGGAGTACCTCCACCGGGGACATGATTTTT. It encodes CASRPASGSTSTGDMIF.

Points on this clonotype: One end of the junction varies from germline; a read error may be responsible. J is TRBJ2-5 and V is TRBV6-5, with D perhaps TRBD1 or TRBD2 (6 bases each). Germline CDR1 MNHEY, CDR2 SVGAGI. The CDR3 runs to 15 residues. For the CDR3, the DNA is TGTGCCAGCGGTTACGGGGGCCGTGACCAAGAGACCCAGTACTTC. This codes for CASGYGGRDQETQYF.

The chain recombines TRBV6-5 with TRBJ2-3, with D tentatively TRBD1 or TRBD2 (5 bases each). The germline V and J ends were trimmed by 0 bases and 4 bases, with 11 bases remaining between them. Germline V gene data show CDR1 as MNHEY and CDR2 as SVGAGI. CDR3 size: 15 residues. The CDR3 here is CASSYSGTSADTQYF. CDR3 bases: TGTGCCAGCAGTTACTCCGGGACCAGCGCAGATACGCAGTATTTT.

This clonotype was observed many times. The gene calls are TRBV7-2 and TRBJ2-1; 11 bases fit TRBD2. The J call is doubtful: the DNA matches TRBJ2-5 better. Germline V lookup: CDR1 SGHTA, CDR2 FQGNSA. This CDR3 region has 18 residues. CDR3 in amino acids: CASSLIGSVAGGQETQYF. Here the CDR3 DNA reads TGTGCCAGCAGCTTAATCGGTTCGGTAGCGGGAGGGCAAGAGACCCAGTACTTC.

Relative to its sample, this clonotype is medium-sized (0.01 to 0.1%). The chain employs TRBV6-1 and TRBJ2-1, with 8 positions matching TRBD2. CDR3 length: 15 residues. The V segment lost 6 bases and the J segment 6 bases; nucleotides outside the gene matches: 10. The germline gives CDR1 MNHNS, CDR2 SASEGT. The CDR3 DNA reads TGTGCCAGCAGCTTTGGAGCGGGAGCATCCAATGAGCAGTTCTTC. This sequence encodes CASSFGAGASNEQFF.

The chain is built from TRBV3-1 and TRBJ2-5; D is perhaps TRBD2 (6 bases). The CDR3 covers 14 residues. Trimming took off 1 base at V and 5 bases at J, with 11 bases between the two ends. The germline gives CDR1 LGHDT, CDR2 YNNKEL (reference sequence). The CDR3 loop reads CASSQVRAGETQYF. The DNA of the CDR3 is TGTGCCAGCAGCCAAGTCAGGGCGGGGGAGACCCAGTACTTC.

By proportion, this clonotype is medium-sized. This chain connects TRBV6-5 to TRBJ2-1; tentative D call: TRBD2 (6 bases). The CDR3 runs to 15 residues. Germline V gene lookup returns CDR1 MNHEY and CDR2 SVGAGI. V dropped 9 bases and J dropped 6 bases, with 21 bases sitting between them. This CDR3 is CASRNRLDRANEQFF. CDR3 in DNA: TGTGCCAGTAGAAACCGACTAGATAGGGCCAATGAGCAGTTCTTC.

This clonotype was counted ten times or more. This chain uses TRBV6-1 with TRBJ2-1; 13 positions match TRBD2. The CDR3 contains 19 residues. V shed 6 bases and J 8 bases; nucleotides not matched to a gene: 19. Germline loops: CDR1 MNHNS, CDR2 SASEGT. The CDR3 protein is CASRPSGLAGVLSRDEQFF. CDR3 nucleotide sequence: TGTGCCAGCAGGCCGAGCGGACTAGCGGGAGTCCTTTCTAGGGATGAGCAGTTCTTC.

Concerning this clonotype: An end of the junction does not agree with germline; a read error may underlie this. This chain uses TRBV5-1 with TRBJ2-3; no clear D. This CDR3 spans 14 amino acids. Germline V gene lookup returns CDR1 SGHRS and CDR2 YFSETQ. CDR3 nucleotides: TGCGCCAGCAGAAGTGGCGGTGACACAGATACCCAGTATTTC. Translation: CASRSGGDTDTQYF.

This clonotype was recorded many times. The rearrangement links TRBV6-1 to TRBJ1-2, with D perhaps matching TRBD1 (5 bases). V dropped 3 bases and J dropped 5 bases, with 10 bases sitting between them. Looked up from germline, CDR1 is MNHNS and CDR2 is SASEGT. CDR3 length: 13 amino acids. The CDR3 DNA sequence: TGTGCCAGCAGTGAGTCAGGGCCTTATGGCTACACCTTC. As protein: CASSESGPYGYTF.

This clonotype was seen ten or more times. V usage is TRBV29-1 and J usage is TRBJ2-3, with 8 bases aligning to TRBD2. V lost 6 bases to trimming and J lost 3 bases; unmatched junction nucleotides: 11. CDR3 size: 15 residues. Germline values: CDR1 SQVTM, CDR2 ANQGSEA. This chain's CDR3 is CSVKSGSDRTDTQYF. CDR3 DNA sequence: TGCAGCGTGAAAAGCGGGAGTGATAGGACAGATACGCAGTATTTT.

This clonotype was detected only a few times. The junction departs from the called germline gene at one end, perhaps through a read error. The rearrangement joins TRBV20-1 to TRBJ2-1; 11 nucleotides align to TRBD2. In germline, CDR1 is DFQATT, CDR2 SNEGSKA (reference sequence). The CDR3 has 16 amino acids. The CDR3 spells CSARDQGLAGGSAAYF. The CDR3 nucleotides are TGCAGTGCTAGAGATCAGGGGCTAGCGGGAGGTTCCGCTGCGTACTTC.

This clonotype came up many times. Here the CDR3 DNA reads TGCGCCAGCAGCCACTTAGGACTAGCGGACATCTCTGGGGCCAACGTCCTGACTTTC. Its protein is CASSHLGLADISGANVLTF. V and J are TRBV4-1 and TRBJ2-6, with 10 positions matching TRBD2. The CDR3 length is 19 residues. Germline V gene sequence: CDR1 MGHRA, CDR2 YSYEKL. J lost 0 bases, V lost 3 bases, and 8 bases had no gene match.

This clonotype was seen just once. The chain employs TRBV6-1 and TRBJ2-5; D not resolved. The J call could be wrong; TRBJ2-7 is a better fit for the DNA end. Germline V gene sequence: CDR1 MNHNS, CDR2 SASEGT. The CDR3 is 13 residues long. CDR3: CASRRNEANEQYF. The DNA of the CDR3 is TGTGCCAGCAGACGGAACGAGGCCAACGAGCAGTACTTC.

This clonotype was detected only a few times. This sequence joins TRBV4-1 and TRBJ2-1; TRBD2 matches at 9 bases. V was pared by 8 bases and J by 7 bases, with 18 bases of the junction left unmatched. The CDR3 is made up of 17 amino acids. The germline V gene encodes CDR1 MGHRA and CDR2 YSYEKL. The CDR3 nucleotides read TGCGCCAGCGGGATAAGATGGGGCGGGAGGGCCTCGAATGAGCAGTTCTTC. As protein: CASGIRWGGRASNEQFF.

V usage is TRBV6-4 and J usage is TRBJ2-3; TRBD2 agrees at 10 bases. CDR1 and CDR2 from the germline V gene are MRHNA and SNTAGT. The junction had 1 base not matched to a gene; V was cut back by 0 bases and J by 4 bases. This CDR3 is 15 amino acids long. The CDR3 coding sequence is TGTGCCAGCAGTGACTCAGCGGGAGGGCCAGATACGCAGTATTTT. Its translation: CASSDSAGGPDTQYF.

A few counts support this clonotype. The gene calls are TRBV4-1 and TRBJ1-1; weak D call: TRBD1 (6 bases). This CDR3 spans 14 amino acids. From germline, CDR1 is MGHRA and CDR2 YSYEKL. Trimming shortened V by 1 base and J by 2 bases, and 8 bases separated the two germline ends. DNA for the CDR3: TGCGCCAGCAGCCAAGTGGGGGGCAACACTGAAGCTTTCTTT. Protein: CASSQVGGNTEAFF.

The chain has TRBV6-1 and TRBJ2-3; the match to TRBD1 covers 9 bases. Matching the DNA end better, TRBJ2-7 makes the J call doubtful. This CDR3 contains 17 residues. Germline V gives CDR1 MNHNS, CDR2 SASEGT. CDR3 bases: TGTGCCAGCAGTGAATATAACTGGGGACAGGGCTCCTACGAGCAGTACTTC. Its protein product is CASSEYNWGQGSYEQYF.

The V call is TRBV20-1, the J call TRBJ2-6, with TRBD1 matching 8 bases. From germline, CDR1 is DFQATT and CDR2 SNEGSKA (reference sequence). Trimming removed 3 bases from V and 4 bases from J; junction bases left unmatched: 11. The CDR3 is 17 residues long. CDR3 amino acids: CSASLGQGGAGANVLTF. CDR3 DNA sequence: TGCAGTGCTAGTCTTGGACAGGGAGGTGCGGGGGCCAACGTCCTGACTTTC.

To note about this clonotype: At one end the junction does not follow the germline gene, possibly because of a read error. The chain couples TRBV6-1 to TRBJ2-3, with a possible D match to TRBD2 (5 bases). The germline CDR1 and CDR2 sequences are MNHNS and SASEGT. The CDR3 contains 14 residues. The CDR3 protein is CASGEGHSTETQYF. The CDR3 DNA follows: TGTGCGAGCGGCGAGGGCCACAGCACAGAGACGCAGTATTTT.

The CDR3 here is CASRHGVRDQNIQYF. The CDR3 DNA is TGTGCCAGCAGGCACGGGGTGCGTGACCAAAACATCCAGTACTTC. The rearrangement uses TRBV6-1 and TRBJ2-5, with D perhaps TRBD2 (5 bases). From germline, CDR1 is MNHNS and CDR2 SASEGT. The ends were cut back, 6 bases at V and 10 bases at J, with 24 bases in the middle. This CDR3 contains 15 residues.